The text below deals with one TCR beta chain. Here immunoSEQ multiplex PCR was the method, and the copy in TCRdb shows in-frame clones only, minus some. The data show around 140,000 clones, roughly 87% seen once. The sample is drawn from a study of cytomegalovirus exposure and HLA in healthy donors. For the study at large: A subsequent analysis stated that the 120 or so validation repertoires were run on the same platform as the approximately 610 first-cohort repertoires.

With 6 bases removed from V and 7 bases from J, the gap between germline ends came to 16 bases. CDR1 is MNHEY and CDR2 is SMNVEV in the germline V gene (reference sequence). CDR3 length: 14 amino acids. The clonotype was recovered from a man in his late teens or twenties in good health and CMV-seropositive. Sequenced input: PBMCs. The chain recombines TRBV27 with TRBJ1-5; D not certain. Here the CDR3 DNA reads TGTGCCAGCAGCGACCGCGGGGTGGGACAGCCCCAGCATTTT. This gives the protein CASSDRGVGQPQHF.